This T cell receptor (beta chain) originates from a study of regulatory T cells in long-lasting Graves disease. Whole-study results and caveats: Patients whose Graves' disease persisted exhibited lower TCR diversity than those newly diagnosed.

This CDR3 comprises 12 residues. With 5 bases removed from V and 7 bases from J, the gap between germline ends came to 8 bases. Germline CDR1 SGHVS, CDR2 FQNEAQ. Time point given: newly diagnosed GD, antithyroid drugs for less than 3 months. PBMC RNA served as the TCR library source. There are many counts of this clonotype. The antigen remains undetermined. Building the TCR beta libraries relied on iRepertoire HTBI primers, and CDR3 regions underwent Arm-PCR. TCRdb re-called the multiplex PCR reads with MiXCR, one entry per CDR3 protein. The repertoire consists of approximately 360,000 distinct CDR3 sequences, with approximately 12% occurring once and the leading ten covering over 15%. This same sample was also part of a study on T cells in Graves' hyperthyroidism and ophthalmopathy. That publication notes: Those patients with uncontrolled infection, other autoimmune disease, pregnancy or lactation were excluded. HTBI primers were used for first-round RT-PCR of the TCR CDR3.

Sequenced here: peripheral blood mononuclear cells (PBMCs), sampled at new diagnosis, from a patient treated with antithyroid drugs. V and J are TRBV7-8 and TRBJ1-4; D unresolved. The source of this sequence is a woman between 18 and 29 years old with Graves disease. As DNA, the CDR3 is TGTGCCAGCAGCCCATGGGGTGAAAAACTGTTTTTT. Protein product: CASSPWGEKLFF.